This note documents a single TCR beta chain sequence. The antigen remains undetermined. A second PCR, run for about 7 to 11 cycles, used a sample-barcoded 5' primer plus a J-beta primer mix. MiXCR, applied by TCRdb to the 5' RACE reads, yields one record per CDR3 protein. The table includes about 1.7 million distinct CDR3 sequences, 28% detected once. The germline CDR1 and CDR2 sequences are SQVTM and ANQGSEA. The V and J ends lost 3 bases and 10 bases respectively, with 13 bases between them. The CDR3 runs 13 residues. The data belong to a study of blood T cells in healthy people across ages. Study-level points and caveats: PBMCs went unsorted, and a conclusive naive versus antigen-experienced comparison was therefore prevented. Long-lived donors exceeded aged donors in naive CD4+ cells and diversity.

The donors, all healthy, were Caucasians living in Russia, aged roughly 6 to 100. Per individual sample, total RNA of at least 6 micrograms was extracted. The TCR comes from a young woman in good health. The sequencing sample was made of blood. The gene calls are TRBV29-1 and TRBJ1-6, with a possible D match to TRBD1 (6 bases). CDR3 sequence reads: CSVEVGGRSPLHF. The CDR3 DNA follows: TGCAGCGTTGAGGTAGGGGGTCGCTCACCCCTCCACTTT.